A selection of T cell receptor beta chains follows, all from one sample in a study of blood T cell repertoires in COVID-19. TCRdb's table, derived via immunoSEQ multiplex PCR, lists solely in-frame clones and lacks some. The table shows roughly 32,000 clones, with around 91% occurring only once. The sequenced sample consisted of peripheral blood. These receptors originate from a man aged 65-85 years with active or convalescent COVID-19. Both conserved end residues are part of each CDR3. Each record gives: J gene, V gene, CDR3 protein.

>TRBJ2-7|TRBV24-1
CATSASSPGQGDEQYF
>TRBJ2-7|TRBV9
CASSPSGSSYEQYF
>TRBJ1-1|TRBV5-1
CASSSLQGNTEAFF
>TRBJ1-6|TRBV5-1
CASSLQGLGSPLHF
>TRBJ1-4|TRBV5-1
CASSFDRGRGEKLFF
>TRBJ1-1|TRBV2
CASSRQGGNTEAFF
>TRBJ1-1|TRBV5-4
CASTSVGTGNRGTEAFF
>TRBJ2-6|TRBV4-1
CASSQVVSGANVLTF
>TRBJ1-2|TRBV5-1
CASSPEGDYGYTF
>TRBJ1-2|TRBV6-4
CASSETGLSYGYTF
>TRBJ1-5|TRBV6-1
CASSARDRARRSNQPQHF
>TRBJ2-1|TRBV5-6
CASSGRGRDEQFF
>TRBJ1-4|TRBV5-1
CASSIEGGRNEKLFF
>TRBJ2-2|TRBV28
CASSLRQGLSGELFF
>TRBJ2-6|TRBV4-2
CASSPAIGTGTGANVLTF
>TRBJ2-7|TRBV5-4
CASSFPGTGRNEQYF
>TRBJ1-1|TRBV5-1
CASSIGGGNTEAFF
>TRBJ1-1|TRBV28
CASSPRGGSNTEAFF
>TRBJ1-2|TRBV12-3/TRBV12-4
CASSTTGLGYTF
>TRBJ2-1|TRBV7-9
CASSLGQGRAIEQFF
>TRBJ1-1|TRBV19
CASSIWEGGNTEAFF
>TRBJ1-3|TRBV6-6
CASSLQGNSGNTIYF
>TRBJ2-3|TRBV11-2
CASSLAAGLTDTQYF
>TRBJ1-2|TRBV5-4
CASSPGGQDYGYTF
>TRBJ1-2|TRBV27
CASSAGTGYYGYTF
>TRBJ2-1|TRBV28
CASRGPYNEQFF
>TRBJ1-4|TRBV7-9
CASSSGQFNEKLFF
>TRBJ2-7|TRBV5-1
CASSPDRASYEQYF
>TRBJ2-3|TRBV10-3
CAIGSGGTTDTQYF
>TRBJ2-7|TRBV27
CASSTSSGALYEQYF
>TRBJ1-6|TRBV25-1
CASSRTGVNSPLHF
>TRBJ1-4|TRBV14
CASSQSLGTGLNEKLFF
>TRBJ2-2|TRBV18
CASSPASGGPNTGELFF
>TRBJ1-2|TRBV4-1
CASSLRGAANYGYTF
>TRBJ1-1|TRBV30
CARSSWRNTEAFF
>TRBJ2-7|TRBV4-1
CASSQIQGAKYF
>TRBJ1-4|TRBV5-1
CASAGTANEKLFF
>TRBJ1-2|TRBV6-2/TRBV6-3
CASSYAGGRSYGYTF
>TRBJ1-2|TRBV28
CASSSGGYGYTF
>TRBJ2-3|TRBV7-6
CASSPRGLLTDTQYF
>TRBJ1-3|TRBV19
CASSRTGVGSGNTIYF
>TRBJ1-1|TRBV5-1
CASSLSGEDTEAFF
>TRBJ1-2|TRBV5-1
CASKRDNTNYGYTF
>TRBJ1-2|TRBV28
CASSLWRVKGEGYTF
>TRBJ2-7|TRBV30
CAWGMLGQVYEQYF
>TRBJ1-1|TRBV19
CASSRRQGTNTEAFF
>TRBJ2-2|TRBV5-1
CASSFAGVDTGELFF
>TRBJ1-5|TRBV27
CASSLSMGGPQHF
>TRBJ1-1|TRBV29-1
CSVAEVRGRKKAFF
>TRBJ2-1|TRBV4-1
CASSQDPRYNEQFF
>TRBJ2-1|TRBV7-2
CASSLVVAQGLEQFF
>TRBJ1-6|TRBV27
CASSYRQGESSSYNSPLHF
>TRBJ2-3|TRBV24-1
CATSDFSRQGFGTQYF
>TRBJ1-1|TRBV6-5
CASATLGNTEAFF
>TRBJ1-1|TRBV27
CASSLREGGTEAFF
>TRBJ1-2|TRBV10-3
CATTRQGYGYTF
>TRBJ1-6|TRBV19
CASSPWGENSPLHF
>TRBJ1-4|TRBV28
CASSFPGRDEKLFF
>TRBJ1-2|TRBV10-3
CAIRGQGNGYTF
>TRBJ2-3|TRBV29-1
CSGGDRGPGTDTQYF